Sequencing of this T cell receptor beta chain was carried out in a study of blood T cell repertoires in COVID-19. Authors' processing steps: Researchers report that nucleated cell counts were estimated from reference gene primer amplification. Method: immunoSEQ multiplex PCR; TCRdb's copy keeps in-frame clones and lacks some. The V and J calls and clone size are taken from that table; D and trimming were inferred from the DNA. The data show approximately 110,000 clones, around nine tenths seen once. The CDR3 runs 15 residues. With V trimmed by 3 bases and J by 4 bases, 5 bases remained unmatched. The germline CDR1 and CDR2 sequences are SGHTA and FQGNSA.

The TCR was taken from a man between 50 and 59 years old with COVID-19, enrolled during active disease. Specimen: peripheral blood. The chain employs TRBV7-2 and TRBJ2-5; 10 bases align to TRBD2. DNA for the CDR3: TGTGCCAGCAGCTTGATAGCGGGAGGCTCAGAGACCCAGTACTTC. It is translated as CASSLIAGGSETQYF.